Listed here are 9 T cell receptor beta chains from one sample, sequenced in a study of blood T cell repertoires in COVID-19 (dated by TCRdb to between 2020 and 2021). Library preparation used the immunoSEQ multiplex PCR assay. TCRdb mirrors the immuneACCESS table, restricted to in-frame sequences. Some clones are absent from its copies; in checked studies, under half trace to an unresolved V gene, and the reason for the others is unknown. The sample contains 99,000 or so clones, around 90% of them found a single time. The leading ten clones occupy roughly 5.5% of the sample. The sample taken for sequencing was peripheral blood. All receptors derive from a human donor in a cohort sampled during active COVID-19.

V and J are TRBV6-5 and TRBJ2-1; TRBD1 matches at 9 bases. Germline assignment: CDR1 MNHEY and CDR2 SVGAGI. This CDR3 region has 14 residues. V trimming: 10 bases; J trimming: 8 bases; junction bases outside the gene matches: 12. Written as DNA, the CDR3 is TGTGCCACCCACGACCGGGACAGGGTTTATGAGCAGTTCTTC. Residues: CATHDRDRVYEQFF.

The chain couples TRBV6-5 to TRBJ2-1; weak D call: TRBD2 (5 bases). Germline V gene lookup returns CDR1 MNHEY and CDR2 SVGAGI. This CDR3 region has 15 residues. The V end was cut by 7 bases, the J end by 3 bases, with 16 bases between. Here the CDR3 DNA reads TGTGCCAGCACTCCGGACTTTCGAAACTACAATGAGCAGTTCTTC. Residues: CASTPDFRNYNEQFF.

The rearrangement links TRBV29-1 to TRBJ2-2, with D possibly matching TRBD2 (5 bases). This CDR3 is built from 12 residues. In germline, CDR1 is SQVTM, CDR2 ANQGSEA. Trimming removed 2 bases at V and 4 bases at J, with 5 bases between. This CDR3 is CSVERGTGELFF. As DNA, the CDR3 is TGCAGCGTTGAACGGGGCACCGGGGAGCTGTTTTTT.

CDR3 DNA sequence: TGTGCCAGTAAAGGGGACACTCCCCCGAACACTGAAGCTTTCTTT. Its protein is CASKGDTPPNTEAFF. This rearrangement joins TRBV19 to TRBJ1-1; perhaps TRBD1 as D (6 bases). CDR3 length: 15 residues. V dropped 7 bases and J dropped 1 base, with 16 bases sitting between them. Germline V gives CDR1 LNHDA, CDR2 SQIVND (reference sequence).

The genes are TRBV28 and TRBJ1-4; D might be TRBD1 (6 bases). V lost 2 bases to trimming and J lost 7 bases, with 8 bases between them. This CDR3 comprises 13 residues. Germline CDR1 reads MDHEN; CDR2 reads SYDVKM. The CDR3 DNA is TGTGCCAGCAGTTTAACAGGGCGTGAAAAACTGTTTTTT. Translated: CASSLTGREKLFF.

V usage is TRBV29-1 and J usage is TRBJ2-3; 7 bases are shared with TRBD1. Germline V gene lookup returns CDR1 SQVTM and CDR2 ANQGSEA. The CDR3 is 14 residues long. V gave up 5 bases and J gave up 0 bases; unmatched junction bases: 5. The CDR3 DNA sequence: TGCAGCGTTCGGGACAGCACTAGCACAGATACGCAGTATTTT. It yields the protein CSVRDSTSTDTQYF.

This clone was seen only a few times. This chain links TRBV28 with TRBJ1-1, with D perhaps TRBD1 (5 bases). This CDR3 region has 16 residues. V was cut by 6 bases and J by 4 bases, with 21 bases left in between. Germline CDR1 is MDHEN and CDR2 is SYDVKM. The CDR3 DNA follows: TGTGCCAGCAGAACCGGAGACATAGGGAGGGGCACTGAAGCTTTCTTT. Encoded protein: CASRTGDIGRGTEAFF.

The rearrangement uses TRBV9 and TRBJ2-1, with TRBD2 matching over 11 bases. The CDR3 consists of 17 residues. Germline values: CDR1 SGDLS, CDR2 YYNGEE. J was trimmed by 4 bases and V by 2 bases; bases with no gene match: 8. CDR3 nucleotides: TGTGCCAGCAGCGTCGGGGAGCTAGCGGGAGGATACAATGAGCAGTTCTTC. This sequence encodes CASSVGELAGGYNEQFF.

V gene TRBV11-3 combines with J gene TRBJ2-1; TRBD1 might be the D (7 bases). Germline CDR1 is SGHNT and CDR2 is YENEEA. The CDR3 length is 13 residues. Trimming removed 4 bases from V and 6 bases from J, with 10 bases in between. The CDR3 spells CASSSGGGNEQFF. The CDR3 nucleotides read TGTGCCAGCAGCTCAGGGGGAGGCAATGAGCAGTTCTTC.